This T cell receptor beta chain was retrieved from a study of neurological immune-mediated disorders. General study results and limits: Phylogenetic grouping assigned the repertoires of 18 of 34 multiple sclerosis patients to a single cluster of related CDR3 sequences. This cluster may be a repertoire-level signature.

This clonotype was recorded many times. Its specificity is unknown. Stored at -80 C, 2 million PBMCs were the source of the unsorted libraries. The team produced cDNA through 5'RACE using 10-nucleotide random UMIs. TCRdb re-called the 5' RACE reads through MiXCR, storing one row per CDR3 protein. This table has 120,000 or so distinct CDR3 sequences, roughly 3.2% appearing once. The CDR3 is 16 residues long. The germline CDR1 and CDR2 sequences are SGHVS and FNYEAQ. V lost 5 bases and J lost 1; bases outside the gene matches: 5. The receptor was isolated from a woman aged 30 to 39 with multiple sclerosis. The chain has TRBV7-6 and TRBJ2-3; 11 bases map to TRBD2. The sequencing input was PBMCs. CDR3 DNA: TGTGCCAGCAGCGAACTAGCGGGGGAAGGCACAGATACGCAGTATTTT. It translates to CASSELAGEGTDTQYF.